The rows below give T cell receptor beta chains drawn from one sample of a study of blood T cell repertoires in COVID-19. Clones were read by immunoSEQ multiplex PCR, and TCRdb kept only the in-frame ones, dropping some. The sample has more than 120,000 clones, about nine tenths seen once. The sample comprised peripheral blood. These receptors came from a woman aged 50 to 60 with acute or convalescent COVID-19. Each CDR3 is given without its conserved first and last residue.

v_call	j_call	cdr3_aa
TRBV9	TRBJ1-1	ASSEGQLTEAF
TRBV12-1	TRBJ2-6	ASSLGLANCSGANVLT
TRBV29-1	TRBJ2-6	SVLSSGANVLT
TRBV6-5	TRBJ1-4	ASSSRTGGNEKLF
TRBV12-3/TRBV12-4	TRBJ2-3	ASSLAYSDTQY
TRBV5-1	TRBJ1-4	ASSPSRTGGLYEKLF
TRBV7-9	TRBJ1-3	ASLEEGIRNTIY
TRBV5-1	TRBJ1-1	ASSFEVMWTEAF
TRBV7-3	TRBJ1-1	ASSLTLSTEAF
TRBV7-9	TRBJ2-7	ASSFPRTSGSSYEQY
TRBV7-9	TRBJ1-1	ASSWTENTEAF
TRBV5-1	TRBJ1-2	ASSAGDGRSYGYT
TRBV2	TRBJ2-2	ASSLQGVGELF
TRBV25-1	TRBJ2-1	ASSETSGVNEQF
TRBV6-5	TRBJ2-7	ASSWDRDGYEQY
TRBV30	TRBJ1-6	AWATGLLRNNSPLH
TRBV7-7	TRBJ2-1	ASSLTGTNNEQF
TRBV2	TRBJ1-1	ASSDSPRDTEAF
TRBV5-1	TRBJ2-2	ASSLGTGPTGELF
TRBV5-1	TRBJ2-7	ASSRRMGQGTMVSYEQY
TRBV7-8	TRBJ1-4	ASSQKGGGVNEKLF
TRBV7-9	TRBJ1-4	ASSFPGQTWEKLF
TRBV6-2/TRBV6-3	TRBJ1-1	ASSPALTEAF
TRBV7-2	TRBJ1-5	ASRTGTGGSQPQH
TRBV19	TRBJ1-1	ASSNWRNTEAF
TRBV6-4	TRBJ2-1	ASSAGQANNEQF
TRBV6-6	TRBJ2-3	ASSYIPGQGTDTQY
TRBV28	TRBJ2-2	ASGLLSGGFTGELF
TRBV27	TRBJ1-5	ASSPRDRGRQPQH
TRBV12-5	TRBJ2-7	ASGLGDTRAYEQY
TRBV3-1/TRBV3-2	TRBJ2-2	ASRSTGKSLNTGELF
TRBV30	TRBJ2-7	AWSVTAGGEQY
TRBV18	TRBJ2-1	ASSPTGVASYNEQF
TRBV6-1	TRBJ1-1	ASSESGGNTEAF
TRBV4-1	TRBJ2-1	ASSQSVLTVSYNEQF
TRBV5-4	TRBJ2-1	ASSLGGLAGASYNEQF
TRBV11-2	TRBJ1-1	ASSRLTGEFTEAF
TRBV7-3	TRBJ1-1	ASSLGQTNTEAF
TRBV19	TRBJ1-3	ASTRRQLSSGNTIY
TRBV10-1	TRBJ1-1	ASSETSGAAVNTEAF
TRBV30	TRBJ2-3	AWSETGTDTQY
TRBV18	TRBJ2-7	ASSPANFRQGRAYEQY
TRBV15	TRBJ2-2	ATSRASGRTGELF
TRBV7-8	TRBJ1-2	ASSRQGRGYGYT
TRBV10-1	TRBJ1-5	ASSERKTGSQH
TRBV10-3	TRBJ2-7	GGGAYEQY
TRBV2	TRBJ2-7	ASSAGSGPSSYEQY
TRBV6-1	TRBJ2-2	ASSEAGQGADTGELF
TRBV4-1	TRBJ1-2	ASSQPLQGGGYT
TRBV14	TRBJ2-7	ASSQERETSGSLTSYEQY
TRBV30	TRBJ2-1	AFSGTSSYNEQF
TRBV30	TRBJ2-1	AWSVAGTIYNEQF
TRBV5-4	TRBJ1-2	ASSLQGMNYGYT
TRBV19	TRBJ1-1	ASSISGNTEAF
TRBV5-4	TRBJ1-5	ASSLNSREPQH